The T cell receptor (beta chain) under discussion was sequenced for a study of human T cells and chemical hapten exposure. Overall study: Subjects had 2% DPC placed on around 2 cm by around 2 cm of upper inner arm skin for sensitization.

This CDR3 is built from 14 residues. Germline V lookup: CDR1 SEHNR, CDR2 FQNEAQ (reference sequence). Trimming took 2 bases from V and 3 from J; bases not matched to a gene: 3. Time point here: pre-sensitization, week 0. The treatment denotes: therapeutic diphenylcyclopropenone sensitization with weekly scalp DPC. MiXCR, applied by TCRdb to the RACE reads, yields one record per CDR3 protein. Among fewer than 140,000 distinct CDR3 sequences listed, roughly 12% were seen once. This clonotype has a count of ten or more. This receptor was identified in a woman in her fifties or sixties with alopecia areata. Some clones in this sample may be carry-over from other donors' samples. J is TRBJ1-2 and V is TRBV7-9; 7 positions agree with TRBD1. The sample was whole blood, taken in connection with sensitization to the hapten diphenylcyclopropenone (DPC). CDR3 DNA sequence: TGTGCCAGCAGCTTACTAGACAGGGACTATGGCTACACCTTC. Translation gives CASSLLDRDYGYTF.